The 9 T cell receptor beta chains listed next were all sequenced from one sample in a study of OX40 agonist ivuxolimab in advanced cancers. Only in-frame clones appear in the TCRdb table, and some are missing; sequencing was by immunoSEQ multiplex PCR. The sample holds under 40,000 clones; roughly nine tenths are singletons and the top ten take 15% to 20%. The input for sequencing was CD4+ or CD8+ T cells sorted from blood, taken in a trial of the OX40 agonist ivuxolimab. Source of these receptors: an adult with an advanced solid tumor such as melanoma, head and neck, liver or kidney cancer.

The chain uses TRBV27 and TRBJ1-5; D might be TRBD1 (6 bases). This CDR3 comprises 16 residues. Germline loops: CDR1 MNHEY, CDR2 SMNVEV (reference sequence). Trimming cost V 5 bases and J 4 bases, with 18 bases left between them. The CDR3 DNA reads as TGTGCCAGCAGTCTCGTACGGGGGCAGGGGAATCAGCCCCAGCATTTT. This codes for CASSLVRGQGNQPQHF.

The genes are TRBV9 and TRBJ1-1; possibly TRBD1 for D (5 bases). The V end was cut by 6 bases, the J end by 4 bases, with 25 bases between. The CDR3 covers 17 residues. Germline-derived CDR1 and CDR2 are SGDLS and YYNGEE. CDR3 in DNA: TGTGCCAGCACGGTGAACTCACGATCGGGACCGGGCACTGAAGCTTTCTTT. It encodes CASTVNSRSGPGTEAFF.

The CDR3 nucleotides read TGTGCCAGCAGCCCCGGGCCTTCCTACGAGCAGTACTTC. It yields the protein CASSPGPSYEQYF. V is TRBV7-2 and J is TRBJ2-7, with unresolved D. The germline V gene encodes CDR1 SGHTA and CDR2 FQGNSA. The V and J ends lost 5 bases and 1 base respectively, with 9 bases between them. This CDR3 region has 13 residues.

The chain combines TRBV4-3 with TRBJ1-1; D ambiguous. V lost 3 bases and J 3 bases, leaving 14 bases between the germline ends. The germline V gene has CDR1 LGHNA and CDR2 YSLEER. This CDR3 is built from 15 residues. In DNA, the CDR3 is TGCGCCAGCAGCCAGGTCCTCAGTACCGACACTGAAGCTTTCTTT. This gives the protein CASSQVLSTDTEAFF.

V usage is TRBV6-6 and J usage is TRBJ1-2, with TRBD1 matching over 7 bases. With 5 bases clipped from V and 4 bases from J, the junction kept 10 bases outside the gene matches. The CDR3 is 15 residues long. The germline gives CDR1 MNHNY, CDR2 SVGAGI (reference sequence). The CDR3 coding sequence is TGTGCCAGCAGTCCCTCGACAGGGCGCGGCTATGGCTACACCTTC. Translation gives CASSPSTGRGYGYTF.

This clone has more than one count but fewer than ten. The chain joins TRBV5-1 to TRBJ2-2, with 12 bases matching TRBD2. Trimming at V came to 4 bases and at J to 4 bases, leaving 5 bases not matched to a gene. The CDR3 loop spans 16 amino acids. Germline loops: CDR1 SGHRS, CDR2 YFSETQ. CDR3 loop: CASSRTSGVVTGELFF. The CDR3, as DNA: TGCGCCAGCAGCAGGACTAGCGGGGTGGTCACCGGGGAGCTGTTTTTT.

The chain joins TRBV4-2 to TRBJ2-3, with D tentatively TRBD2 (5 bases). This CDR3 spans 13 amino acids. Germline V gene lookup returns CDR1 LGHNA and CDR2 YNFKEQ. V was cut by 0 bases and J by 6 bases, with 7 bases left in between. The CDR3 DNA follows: TGTGCCAGCAGCCAAGATACTAGGGATACGCAGTATTTT. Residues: CASSQDTRDTQYF.

CDR3 in DNA: TGTGCCAGCAGCTCTTGGGACGGAGATATTCTAAACTATGGCTACACCTTC. Translation: CASSSWDGDILNYGYTF. The chain recombines TRBV7-2 with TRBJ1-2, with a weak D call TRBD1 (5 bases). CDR3 length: 17 amino acids. Deletions cut 4 bases from V and 2 bases from J, with 20 bases between. CDR1 SGHTA and CDR2 FQGNSA come from the germline V gene.

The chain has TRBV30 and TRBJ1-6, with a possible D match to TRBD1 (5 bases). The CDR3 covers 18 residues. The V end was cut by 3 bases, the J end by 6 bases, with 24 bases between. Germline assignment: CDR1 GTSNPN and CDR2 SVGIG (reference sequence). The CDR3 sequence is CAWRQARERIITNSPLHF. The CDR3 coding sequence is TGTGCCTGGAGACAGGCCCGGGAGAGAATAATAACTAATTCACCCCTCCACTTT.